The 16 T cell receptor beta chains reported below all come from one sample, sequenced in a study of early T cells in non-severe SARS-CoV-2 infection. TCRdb called the 5' RACE reads again in MiXCR, with one record for every CDR3 protein. Among about 76,000 distinct CDR3 sequences listed, 15% to 18% were seen once. What was sequenced was whole blood. The receptor set was obtained from an adult who was a healthcare worker with PCR-confirmed SARS-CoV-2 infection or an uninfected control (not recorded which).

The table lists this clonotype with a few counts. This chain uses TRBV27 with TRBJ2-2, with TRBD2 identical over 9 bases. Germline lookup yields CDR1 MNHEY and CDR2 SMNVEV (reference sequence). Trimming cost V 4 bases and J 6 bases; bases outside gene matches: 6. CDR3 size: 15 residues. CDR3 DNA: TGTGCCAGCAGTTGGGCTAGCGGGATGTCCGGGGAGCTGTTTTTT. Translating gives CASSWASGMSGELFF.

The chain combines TRBV5-1 with TRBJ1-4, with unresolved D. The germline V and J ends were trimmed by 0 bases and 3 bases, with 9 bases remaining between them. Per germline, CDR1 SGHRS and CDR2 YFSETQ. The CDR3 covers 15 residues. The CDR3 sequence is CASSLGGHPNEKLFF. The CDR3 region has the DNA TGCGCCAGCAGCTTGGGCGGGCACCCTAATGAAAAACTGTTTTTT. Full variable domain (outside the CDR3, taken from reference TRBV5-1 and TRBJ1-4): KAGVTQTPRYLIKTRGQQVTLSCSPISGHRSVSWYQQTPGQGLQFLFEYFSETQRNKGNFPGRFSGRQFSNSRSEMNVSTLELGDSALYLCASSLGGHPNEKLFFGSGTQLSVL.

The gene calls are TRBV28 and TRBJ1-2; possibly TRBD1 for D (6 bases). In germline, CDR1 is MDHEN, CDR2 SYDVKM. This CDR3 has 16 amino acids. The V and J ends lost 9 bases and 4 bases respectively, with 24 bases between them. The CDR3 loop is CARSPGSGTPFYGYTF. In nucleotides, the CDR3 is TGTGCCAGAAGTCCGGGGAGCGGGACACCTTTCTATGGCTACACCTTC.

This clonotype has only a few counts. This chain links TRBV12-5 with TRBJ2-3; D ambiguous. Germline V gives CDR1 LGHNT, CDR2 FRNRAP. CDR3 length: 17 amino acids. Deletions cut 6 bases from V and 0 bases from J, with 19 bases between. This chain's CDR3 is CASGYPPLGASTDTQYF. The DNA of the CDR3 is TGTGCTAGTGGGTATCCCCCTCTTGGAGCTAGCACAGATACGCAGTATTTT.

This sequence joins TRBV7-9 and TRBJ1-2, with 8 bases lining up with TRBD1. The V gene's germline CDR1 is SEHNR and CDR2 FQNEAQ (reference sequence). V shed 4 bases and J 4 bases; nucleotides not matched to a gene: 5. The CDR3 is 14 amino acids. The CDR3 is CASSSQQGGYGYTF. CDR3 sequence (DNA): TGTGCCAGCAGCTCCCAACAGGGGGGCTATGGCTACACCTTC. The variable domain in full, with the rest retrieved from reference TRBV7-9 and TRBJ1-2, is DTGVSQNPRHKITKRGQNVTFRCDPISEHNRLYWYRQTLGQGPEFLTYFQNEAQLEKSRLLSDRFSAERPKGSFSTLEIQRTEQGDSAMYLCASSSQQGGYGYTFGSGTRLTVV.

There are many counts of this clonotype. This chain joins TRBV12-3 or TRBV12-4 and TRBJ2-7, with D perhaps matching TRBD2 (5 bases). This CDR3 contains 14 residues. V was clipped by 5 bases and J by 7 bases, with 18 bases between them. CDR3 bases: TGTGCCAGCAGTCCATCGGGGAGAAGACCTGAGCAGTACTTC. Translating it yields CASSPSGRRPEQYF.

This rearrangement joins TRBV28 to TRBJ1-1; D is perhaps TRBD1 (6 bases). The CDR3 is made up of 13 amino acids. Germline-derived CDR1 and CDR2 are MDHEN and SYDVKM. The V end lost 6 bases, the J end lost 5 bases, and 13 bases lay between the germline ends. The chain's CDR3 is CASSYTGMTEAFF. The CDR3 DNA reads TGTGCCAGCAGCTACACAGGGATGACTGAAGCTTTCTTT.

The chain combines TRBV7-3 with TRBJ2-6; no definite D call. V was trimmed by 5 bases and J by 0 bases, leaving 17 bases between them. The germline gives CDR1 SGHTA, CDR2 FQGTGA. This CDR3 comprises 18 residues. The CDR3 DNA reads as TGTGCCAGCAGCCCCCAGGCGACTTCAAGCTCTGGGGCCAACGTCCTGACTTTC. This translates into CASSPQATSSSGANVLTF.

The chain has TRBV7-2 and TRBJ2-7, with TRBD2 matching over 13 bases. The CDR3 has 15 residues. CDR1 and CDR2 from the germline V gene are SGHTA and FQGNSA. Germline trimming cut 6 bases from V and 7 bases from J; bases unmatched to any gene: 9. CDR3 residues: CASSRGLAGAFEQYF. For the CDR3, the DNA is TGTGCCAGCAGTCGAGGACTAGCGGGAGCCTTTGAGCAGTACTTC.

A few counts support this clonotype. V gene TRBV20-1 combines with J gene TRBJ1-1; TRBD1 matches at 8 bases. Trimming at V came to 2 bases and at J to 4 bases, leaving 6 bases not matched to a gene. This CDR3 region has 14 residues. Germline assignment: CDR1 DFQATT and CDR2 SNEGSKA (reference sequence). The CDR3 DNA is TGCAGTGCTAGAACAGGGGGTACTCTCACTGAAGCTTTCTTT. This translates into CSARTGGTLTEAFF.

This chain joins TRBV27 and TRBJ2-7; D assignment may be TRBD1 or TRBD2 (5 bases each). This CDR3 has 15 residues. V was clipped by 6 bases and J by 4 bases, with 19 bases between them. From germline, CDR1 is MNHEY and CDR2 SMNVEV (reference sequence). The CDR3 loop is CASSSPGPGRYEQYF. CDR3 nucleotide sequence: TGTGCCAGCAGCTCCCCGGGACCTGGACGTTACGAGCAGTACTTC.

The J gene is TRBJ1-5, the V gene TRBV7-2; unclear D gene. Trimming shortened V by 5 bases and J by 1 base, and 6 bases separated the two germline ends. The CDR3 is made up of 13 amino acids. CDR1 SGHTA and CDR2 FQGNSA come from the germline V gene. In DNA form, the CDR3 reads TGTGCCAGCAGCCATGGGAGCAATCAGCCCCAGCATTTT. Residues: CASSHGSNQPQHF. Drawing the rest from reference TRBV7-2 and TRBJ1-5, the complete variable domain is GAGVSQSPSNKVTEKGKDVELRCDPISGHTALYWYRQSLGQGLEFLIYFQGNSAPDKSGLPSDRFSAERTGGSVSTLTIQRTQQEDSAVYLCASSHGSNQPQHFGDGTRLSIL.

This clonotype was recorded many times. The chain couples TRBV27 to TRBJ1-1; 8 nucleotides align to TRBD1. Trimming removed 8 bases from V and 2 bases from J; junction bases left unmatched: 7. The CDR3 sequence is 14 residues long. Germline CDR1 and CDR2: MNHEY and SMNVEV (reference sequence). The CDR3 DNA sequence: TGTGCCAGCGGAAACAGGGGGGGTAACACTGAAGCTTTCTTT. This sequence encodes CASGNRGGNTEAFF.

This sequence joins TRBV18 and TRBJ2-2; D remains ambiguous. The CDR3 has 14 amino acids. The V gene's germline CDR1 is KGHSH and CDR2 LQKENI. Trimming left V 4 bases short and J 0 bases short, with 6 bases between. The CDR3 protein is CASSRGSNTGELFF. In DNA form, the CDR3 reads TGTGCCAGCTCACGGGGATCGAACACCGGGGAGCTGTTTTTT.

This clonotype was counted at least ten times. The chain employs TRBV7-2 and TRBJ2-3; 10 nucleotides match TRBD2. The trim removed 4 bases at V and 6 bases at J, leaving 7 bases unmatched. Germline V gene lookup returns CDR1 SGHTA and CDR2 FQGNSA. The CDR3 has 15 amino acids. In DNA, the CDR3 is TGTGCCAGCAGCTCCCCAGCGGGAGGGGCGGATACGCAGTATTTT. This codes for CASSSPAGGADTQYF.

The sample holds a few counts of this clonotype. The chain couples TRBV6-1 to TRBJ1-6, with D unresolved. V lost 0 bases and J lost 0, with 9 bases in between. The germline V gene encodes CDR1 MNHNS and CDR2 SASEGT. This CDR3 region has 17 residues. In nucleotides, the CDR3 is TGTGCCAGCAGTGAAGCGGACGGAAGCTCCTATAATTCACCCCTCCACTTT. This encodes CASSEADGSSYNSPLHF.